Reported below is one T cell receptor (beta chain). This sample is drawn from a study of blood T cell repertoires in COVID-19. Produced via immunoSEQ multiplex PCR; TCRdb's table is partial and in-frame only. The table lists about 200,000 clones, approximately 83% of them singletons. This CDR3 comprises 16 residues. Input material: PBMCs or T cells enriched from blood (not recorded which). This chain connects TRBV21-1 to TRBJ2-1; no DNA check was done on the table's D call, TRBD2. TRBV21-1 is described as a pseudogene. The clonotype was recovered from a woman aged 40 to 55 with acute COVID-19. CDR3: CASSNYRLAGYNEQFF. For the CDR3, the DNA is TGTGCCAGCAGCAATTACCGACTAGCGGGGTACAATGAGCAGTTCTTC.